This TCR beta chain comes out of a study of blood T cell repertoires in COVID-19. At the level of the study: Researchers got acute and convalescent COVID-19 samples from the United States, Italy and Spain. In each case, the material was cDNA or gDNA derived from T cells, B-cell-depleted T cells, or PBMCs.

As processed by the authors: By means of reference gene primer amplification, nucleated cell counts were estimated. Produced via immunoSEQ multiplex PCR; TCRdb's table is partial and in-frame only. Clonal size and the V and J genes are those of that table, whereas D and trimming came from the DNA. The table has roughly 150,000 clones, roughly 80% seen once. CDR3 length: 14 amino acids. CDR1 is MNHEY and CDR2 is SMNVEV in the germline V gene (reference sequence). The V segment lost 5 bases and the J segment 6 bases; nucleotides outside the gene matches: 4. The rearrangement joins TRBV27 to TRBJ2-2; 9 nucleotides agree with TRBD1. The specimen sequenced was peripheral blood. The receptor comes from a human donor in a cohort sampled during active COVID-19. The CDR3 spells CASSPRTGAGELFF. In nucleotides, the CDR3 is TGTGCCAGCAGTCCCAGGACAGGGGCCGGGGAGCTGTTTTTT.